This T cell receptor beta chain appears in the sequencing data of a study of beta chain features in type 1 diabetes. This CDR3 region has 13 residues. V shed 8 bases and J 5 bases; nucleotides not matched to a gene: 7. Germline V gene data show CDR1 as MDHEN and CDR2 as SYDVKM. This clone was observed a handful of times. The isolated RNA, all of it, was reverse transcribed, so expressed TCRB transcripts were what got sequenced. The protocol was immunoSEQ multiplex PCR, while the TCRdb copy is restricted to in-frame clones and leaves out a portion. This sample yields approximately 18,000 clones, of which about 50% are seen a single time; around 0.45% belongs to the top ten.

The chain combines TRBV28 with TRBJ1-1, with 8 bases identical to TRBD1. What was sequenced was stem cell memory CD4+ T cells from blood. The receptor's source is a man between 18 and 29 years old in good health. CDR3 residues: CASQDRERTEAFF. CDR3 coding DNA: TGTGCCAGCCAGGACAGGGAAAGAACTGAAGCTTTCTTT.